A selection of T cell receptor beta chains follows, all from one sample in a study of T cell changes during pregnancy in multiple sclerosis. Libraries were prepared by immunoSEQ multiplex PCR; TCRdb keeps only in-frame clonotypes and omits some of them. In the table there are around 57,000 clones, about 92% of which are singletons. This sample comprised CD4+ T cells from peripheral blood mononuclear cells, obtained in the third trimester of pregnancy. The receptor set was obtained from a female donor with multiple sclerosis, enrolled in a pregnancy study. CDR3s leave out the opening cysteine and the closing phenylalanine or tryptophan.

j_gene: TRBJ1-1
v_gene: TRBV11-2
CDR3aa: ASSLLDSEAF

j_gene: TRBJ1-1
v_gene: TRBV2
CDR3aa: ASSETGGAYTEAF

j_gene: TRBJ2-1
v_gene: TRBV2
CDR3aa: ASSGLAGRNEQF

j_gene: TRBJ1-2
v_gene: TRBV6-6
CDR3aa: ASSLDRGYRGYT

j_gene: TRBJ2-1
v_gene: TRBV6-1
CDR3aa: ASSGQGSYNEQF

j_gene: TRBJ2-3
v_gene: TRBV7-9
CDR3aa: ASSYPTPSTDTQY

j_gene: TRBJ1-4
v_gene: TRBV30
CDR3aa: AGQGRTNEKLF

j_gene: TRBJ1-2
v_gene: TRBV7-8
CDR3aa: ASSPLRDRRANYGYT

j_gene: TRBJ1-5
v_gene: TRBV2
CDR3aa: ASRRTGSNQPQH

j_gene: TRBJ2-2
v_gene: TRBV6-1
CDR3aa: ASSWDRLTGELF

j_gene: TRBJ1-2
v_gene: TRBV5-1
CDR3aa: ASSFRGGLSDSYT

j_gene: TRBJ2-7
v_gene: TRBV11-2
CDR3aa: ASSSRDSPYEQY

j_gene: TRBJ1-2
v_gene: TRBV7-9
CDR3aa: ASSPRDRENYGYT

j_gene: TRBJ1-5
v_gene: TRBV19
CDR3aa: ASSPFQDYQPQH

j_gene: TRBJ1-4
v_gene: TRBV4-2
CDR3aa: ASSQDREKLF

j_gene: TRBJ2-2
v_gene: TRBV7-9
CDR3aa: ASTRDRVGTGELF

j_gene: TRBJ2-1
v_gene: TRBV29-1
CDR3aa: SVGGQGREQF